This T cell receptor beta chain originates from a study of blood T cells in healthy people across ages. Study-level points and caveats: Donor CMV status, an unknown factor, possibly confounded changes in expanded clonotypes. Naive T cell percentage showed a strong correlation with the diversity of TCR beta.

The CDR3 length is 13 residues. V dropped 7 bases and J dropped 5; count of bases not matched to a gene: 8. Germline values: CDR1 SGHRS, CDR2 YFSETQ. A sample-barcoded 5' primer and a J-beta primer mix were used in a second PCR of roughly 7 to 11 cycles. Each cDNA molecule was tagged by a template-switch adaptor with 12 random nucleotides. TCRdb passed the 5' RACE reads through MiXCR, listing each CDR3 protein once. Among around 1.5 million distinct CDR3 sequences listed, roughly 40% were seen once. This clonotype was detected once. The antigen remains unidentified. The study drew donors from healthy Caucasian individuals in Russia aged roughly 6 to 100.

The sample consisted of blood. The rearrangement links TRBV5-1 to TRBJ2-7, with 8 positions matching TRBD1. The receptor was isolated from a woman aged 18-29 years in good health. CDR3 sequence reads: CASSTGASNEQYF. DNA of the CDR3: TGCGCCAGCTCGACAGGGGCTTCCAACGAGCAGTACTTC.